One sample yielded the 25 T cell receptor beta chains listed below, sequenced in a study of monozygotic twins with inflammatory bowel disease (dated by TCRdb to between 2019 and 2020). The protocol used for the library was 5' RACE. Data came from an Illumina HiSeq 2500. TCRdb reprocessed the reads and provides one entry for every CDR3 protein sequence; no DNA is given. This sample's records show about 160,000 distinct CDR3 sequences. The ten top clones hold 2.8% of the sample. Material for sequencing was blood. All receptors come from a human donor with ulcerative colitis or Crohn's disease, or a healthy co-twin of an affected twin (not recorded which).

The rearrangement joins TRBV20-1 to TRBJ2-1; the TCRdb call, TRBD1, lacks DNA for checking. Germline CDR1 is DFQATT and CDR2 is SNEGSKA (reference sequence). CDR3 length: 13 residues. The CDR3 protein is CSAGKGLDNEQFF.

The CDR3: CASSIGGANTDTQYF. The chain uses TRBV18 and TRBJ2-3; TCRdb outputs TRBD1, but without DNA this stays unchecked. CDR1 and CDR2 (germline): KGHSH, LQKENI. The CDR3 consists of 15 residues.

This chain joins TRBV9 and TRBJ2-2; no DNA is available, so the TRBD2 call from TCRdb remains unchecked. Germline values: CDR1 SGDLS, CDR2 YYNGEE. CDR3 size: 16 residues. This CDR3 reads CASRGPGLAGAGELFF.

The chain has TRBV19 and TRBJ1-5; TCRdb's D call of TRBD1 is untestable without DNA. The CDR3 consists of 14 residues. Germline assignment: CDR1 LNHDA and CDR2 SQIVND (reference sequence). CDR3 in amino acids: CASSSGQGLQPQHF. The full variable domain, its missing parts supplied by reference TRBV19 and TRBJ1-5, is DGGITQSPKYLFRKEGQNVTLSCEQNLNHDAMYWYRQDPGQGLRLIYYSQIVNDFQKGDIAEGYSVSREKKESFPLTVTSAQKNPTAFYLCASSSGQGLQPQHFGDGTRLSIL.

The chain links TRBV4-3 to TRBJ2-2; TCRdb calls TRBD1, which cannot be checked without DNA. From germline, CDR1 is LGHNA and CDR2 YSLEER. The CDR3 has 15 amino acids. The CDR3 sequence is CASSQATGNTGELFF.

The gene calls are TRBV6-1 and TRBJ1-2; the TCRdb call, TRBD1, lacks DNA for checking. The CDR3 covers 17 residues. In germline, CDR1 is MNHNS, CDR2 SASEGT. The chain's CDR3 is CASRPGTLIVANYGYTF.

The rearrangement joins TRBV7-9 to TRBJ2-7. There are 14 residues in the CDR3. CDR1 is SEHNR and CDR2 is FQNEAQ in the germline V gene (reference sequence). The CDR3 here is CASNPRGQSYEQYF.

The CDR3 sequence is CSVEEFSGYGYTF. The chain is built from TRBV29-1 and TRBJ1-2. Germline CDR1 reads SQVTM; CDR2 reads ANQGSEA. The CDR3 extends over 13 amino acids.

This CDR3 reads CASGPSPRREQFF. The V call is TRBV6-5, the J call TRBJ2-1; without DNA, the TCRdb call of TRBD2 cannot be checked. There are 13 residues in the CDR3. Germline loops: CDR1 MNHEY, CDR2 SVGAGI.

The V gene is TRBV6-1, the J gene TRBJ1-5; TCRdb selects TRBD1, and the lack of DNA leaves this call unchecked. The CDR3 runs 16 residues. The germline V gene has CDR1 MNHNS and CDR2 SASEGT. CDR3 region: CASTPRDERGNQPQHF.

The V call is TRBV5-6, the J call TRBJ1-1. The CDR3 totals 17 residues. Germline V gives CDR1 SGHDT, CDR2 YYEEEE. This CDR3 reads CASTYVTATTLNTEAFF. Full variable domain (missing parts from reference TRBV5-6 and TRBJ1-1): DAGVTQSPTHLIKTRGQQVTLRCSPKSGHDTVSWYQQALGQGPQFIFQYYEEEERQRGNFPDRFSGHQFPNYSSELNVNALLLGDSALYLCASTYVTATTLNTEAFFGQGTRLTVV.

This chain joins TRBV6-5 and TRBJ2-7; the D call from TCRdb, TRBD1, cannot be confirmed without DNA. The CDR3 has 13 amino acids. Germline-derived CDR1 and CDR2 are MNHEY and SVGAGI. The CDR3 here is CASTSGRGYEQYF.

V is TRBV12-3 or TRBV12-4 and J is TRBJ2-7; with no DNA, the TCRdb D assignment of TRBD2 cannot be verified. The CDR3 covers 11 residues. CDR3: CASQEGYEQYF.

The chain is built from TRBV4-2 and TRBJ1-6; TCRdb picks TRBD1, but there is no DNA to check that call. Germline V gene sequence: CDR1 LGHNA, CDR2 YNFKEQ. This CDR3 region has 16 residues. The CDR3 is CASSPSGTVYNSPLHF.

This chain uses TRBV3-1 with TRBJ2-1; TCRdb reports TRBD2, a call that lacks DNA to check it against. CDR3 size: 16 residues. Germline CDR1 LGHDT, CDR2 YNNKEL (reference sequence). CDR3 residues: CASSQDHSSGQREQFF.

This sequence joins TRBV30 and TRBJ1-5. Germline values: CDR1 GTSNPN, CDR2 SVGIG (reference sequence). The CDR3 has 13 amino acids. This CDR3 reads CAWSVQGRQPQHF. Complete variable domain (other parts from reference TRBV30 and TRBJ1-5): SQTIHQWPATLVQPVGSPLSLECTVEGTSNPNLYWYRQAAGRGLQLLFYSVGIGQISSEVPQNLSASRPQDRQFILSSKKLLLSDSGFYLCAWSVQGRQPQHFGDGTRLSIL.

The CDR3 loop is CASSFFQGVSYEQYF. This rearrangement joins TRBV12-3 or TRBV12-4 to TRBJ2-7; the D call of TRBD1 rests on TCRdb alone, since no DNA is present to check it. The CDR3 runs to 15 residues.

The chain carries TRBV7-6 and TRBJ2-1; TCRdb's assignment of TRBD2 cannot be checked, as there is no DNA. Germline V gene data show CDR1 as SGHVS and CDR2 as FNYEAQ. CDR3 size: 17 residues. The CDR3 spells CASSLEVPTSSYNEQFF.

The gene calls are TRBV29-1 and TRBJ1-1; TCRdb's assignment of TRBD1 cannot be checked, as there is no DNA. The V gene's germline CDR1 is SQVTM and CDR2 ANQGSEA. This CDR3 region has 14 residues. Here the CDR3 reads CSVSKTGDVTEAFF.

The chain joins TRBV6-1 to TRBJ1-4; TCRdb's D call, TRBD1, is unchecked because there is no DNA. The CDR3 is 16 amino acids. CDR1 and CDR2 (germline): MNHNS, SASEGT. The CDR3 region is CASSLNGGQSNEKLFF.

This CDR3 reads CASSIYTGELFF. The chain is built from TRBV19 and TRBJ2-2. Germline V lookup: CDR1 LNHDA, CDR2 SQIVND (reference sequence). The CDR3 is 12 amino acids.

The chain carries TRBV10-2 and TRBJ2-2. From germline, CDR1 is WSHSY and CDR2 SAAADI. The CDR3 has 14 residues. The CDR3 sequence: CASRPAMNTGELFF.

The chain has TRBV12-3 or TRBV12-4 and TRBJ2-1; checking the TCRdb D call of TRBD2 is not possible without DNA. The CDR3 is 15 amino acids. CDR3 amino acids: CASSPNSGEDNEQFF.

The chain employs TRBV6-1 and TRBJ2-5; the TCRdb call, TRBD1, lacks DNA for checking. The CDR3 spans 16 residues. Germline V CDR1 and CDR2: MNHNS, SASEGT. The CDR3 is CASGAGTGVYQETQYF.

The rearrangement joins TRBV3-1 to TRBJ2-1; checking the TCRdb D call of TRBD2 is not possible without DNA. The CDR3 has 15 amino acids. The germline gives CDR1 LGHDT, CDR2 YNNKEL (reference sequence). This chain's CDR3 is CASSPLTRAYNEQFF.